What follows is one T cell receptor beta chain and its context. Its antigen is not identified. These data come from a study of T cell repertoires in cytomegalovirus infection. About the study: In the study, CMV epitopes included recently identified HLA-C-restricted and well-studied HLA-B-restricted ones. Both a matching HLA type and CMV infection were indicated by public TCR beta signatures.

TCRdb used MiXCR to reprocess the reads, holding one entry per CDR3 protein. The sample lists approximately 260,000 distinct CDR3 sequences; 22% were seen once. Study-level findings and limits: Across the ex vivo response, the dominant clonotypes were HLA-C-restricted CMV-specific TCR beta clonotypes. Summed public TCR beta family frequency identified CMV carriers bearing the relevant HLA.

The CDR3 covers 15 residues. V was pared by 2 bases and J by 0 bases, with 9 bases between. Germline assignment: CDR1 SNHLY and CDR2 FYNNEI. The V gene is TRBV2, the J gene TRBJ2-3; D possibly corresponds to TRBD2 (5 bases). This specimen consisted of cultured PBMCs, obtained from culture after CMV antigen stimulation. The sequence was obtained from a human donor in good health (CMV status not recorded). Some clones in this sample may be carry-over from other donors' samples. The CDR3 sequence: CASSETAASTDTQYF. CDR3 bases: TGTGCCAGCAGTGAAACAGCGGCCAGCACAGATACGCAGTATTTT.